This is a list of T cell receptor beta chains from one sample in a study of blood T cell repertoires in COVID-19. Assay used: immunoSEQ multiplex PCR; TCRdb lists only in-frame clones, some missing. The table lists approximately 290,000 clones, around 88% of them singletons. The sequencing input was peripheral blood. These TCRs come from a man aged 25-45 years with acute or convalescent COVID-19. Both conserved end residues are part of each CDR3. Fields, in order: D gene, clone size, J gene, V gene, CDR3 protein, CDR3 DNA. The D gene is left open where the match is weak. A row's size may be missing; if present it is once, few, many or a size class.

d_call: TRBD1; clone_size: NA; j_call: TRBJ1-4; v_call: TRBV27; cdr3_aa: CASTHRGSRPLGEKLFF; cdr3_nt: TGTGCCAGCACCCACAGGGGGTCCCGCCCTTTAGGCGAAAAACTGTTTTTT
d_call: NA; clone_size: once; j_call: TRBJ2-1; v_call: TRBV18; cdr3_aa: CASSPQQGSNEQFF; cdr3_nt: TGTGCCAGCTCACCACAACAGGGATCTAATGAGCAGTTCTTC
d_call: TRBD2; clone_size: NA; j_call: TRBJ2-1; v_call: TRBV30; cdr3_aa: CAWSLAGDNYNEQFF; cdr3_nt: TGTGCCTGGAGCCTAGCGGGGGACAACTACAATGAGCAGTTCTTC
d_call: TRBD2; clone_size: NA; j_call: TRBJ2-3; v_call: TRBV10-3; cdr3_aa: CAIRPTSGGDTQYF; cdr3_nt: TGTGCCATCAGGCCGACTAGCGGGGGAGATACGCAGTATTTT
d_call: NA; clone_size: NA; j_call: TRBJ2-2; v_call: TRBV5-1; cdr3_aa: CASSLAYNTGELFF; cdr3_nt: TGCGCCAGCAGCTTGGCGTATAACACCGGGGAGCTGTTTTTT
d_call: TRBD2; clone_size: NA; j_call: TRBJ2-3; v_call: TRBV5-5; cdr3_aa: CASSGSGGAWGTDTQYF; cdr3_nt: TGTGCCAGCAGCGGTAGCGGGGGGGCATGGGGCACAGATACGCAGTATTTT
d_call: NA; clone_size: once; j_call: TRBJ1-2; v_call: TRBV6-5; cdr3_aa: CASNALGLNYGYTF; cdr3_nt: TGTGCCAGCAATGCTCTTGGACTCAACTATGGCTACACCTTC
d_call: NA; clone_size: NA; j_call: TRBJ1-1; v_call: TRBV19; cdr3_aa: CASSVGQMNTEAFF; cdr3_nt: TGTGCCAGTAGTGTTGGACAGATGAACACTGAAGCTTTCTTT
d_call: NA; clone_size: NA; j_call: TRBJ2-7; v_call: TRBV13; cdr3_aa: CASSLSQVIYEQYF; cdr3_nt: TGTGCCAGCAGCCTCAGCCAGGTAATATACGAGCAGTACTTC
d_call: NA; clone_size: NA; j_call: TRBJ1-2; v_call: TRBV6-5; cdr3_aa: CASTNPVESGYTF; cdr3_nt: TGTGCCAGCACTAACCCGGTTGAGAGCGGCTACACCTTC
d_call: NA; clone_size: once; j_call: TRBJ1-2; v_call: TRBV21-1; cdr3_aa: CASSKACSGGQGSEYYTF; cdr3_nt: TGTGCCAGCAGCAAAGCTTGTTCCGGAGGACAGGGGTCTGAGTACTACACCTTC
d_call: TRBD1; clone_size: NA; j_call: TRBJ1-2; v_call: TRBV19; cdr3_aa: CASNYRGPHYGYTF; cdr3_nt: TGTGCCAGTAACTACAGGGGGCCACACTATGGCTACACCTTC
d_call: NA; clone_size: NA; j_call: TRBJ1-1; v_call: TRBV28; cdr3_aa: CASKFRANLAEAFF; cdr3_nt: TGTGCCAGCAAGTTTAGAGCCAACTTAGCGGAAGCTTTCTTT
d_call: NA; clone_size: NA; j_call: TRBJ1-5; v_call: TRBV28; cdr3_aa: CASSLGAGRYQPQHF; cdr3_nt: TGTGCCAGCAGTTTAGGGGCAGGCCGATATCAGCCCCAGCATTTT
d_call: NA; clone_size: NA; j_call: TRBJ1-6; v_call: TRBV5-1; cdr3_aa: CASSLTGSPDNNSPLHF; cdr3_nt: TGCGCCAGCAGCTTGACAGGGTCCCCAGATAATAATTCACCCCTCCACTTT
d_call: NA; clone_size: NA; j_call: TRBJ2-3; v_call: TRBV7-2; cdr3_aa: CASSPEAVETYTDTQYF; cdr3_nt: TGTGCCAGCAGCCCGGAGGCGGTCGAAACATACACAGATACGCAGTATTTT
d_call: NA; clone_size: NA; j_call: TRBJ1-5; v_call: TRBV6-5; cdr3_aa: CASSPTQGFNQPQHF; cdr3_nt: TGTGCCAGCAGTCCGACTCAGGGGTTTAATCAGCCCCAGCATTTT
d_call: TRBD1; clone_size: NA; j_call: TRBJ1-2; v_call: TRBV28; cdr3_aa: CASSFRLRDRYGYTF; cdr3_nt: TGTGCCAGCAGTTTCAGACTCCGGGACAGATATGGCTACACCTTC
d_call: TRBD1; clone_size: NA; j_call: TRBJ1-1; v_call: TRBV15; cdr3_aa: CATSRDSALMNTEAFF; cdr3_nt: TGTGCCACCAGCCGGGACAGTGCCTTAATGAACACTGAAGCTTTCTTT
d_call: NA; clone_size: NA; j_call: TRBJ1-2; v_call: TRBV27; cdr3_aa: CASSDTVYGYGYTF; cdr3_nt: TGTGCCAGCAGTGACACCGTTTATGGCTATGGCTACACCTTC
d_call: NA; clone_size: once; j_call: TRBJ2-1; v_call: TRBV24-1; cdr3_aa: CATSTLAGKLSEQFF; cdr3_nt: TGTGCCACATCCACCTTGGCAGGGAAATTGAGTGAGCAGTTCTTC
d_call: NA; clone_size: few; j_call: TRBJ1-6; v_call: TRBV19; cdr3_aa: CASSPQGSPYNSPLHF; cdr3_nt: TGTGCCAGTAGTCCTCAGGGTAGCCCCTATAATTCACCCCTCCACTTT
d_call: TRBD1; clone_size: NA; j_call: TRBJ2-7; v_call: TRBV6-5; cdr3_aa: CASSRDRGQYEQYF; cdr3_nt: TGTGCCAGCAGTCGGGACAGGGGGCAATACGAGCAGTACTTC
d_call: TRBD2; clone_size: NA; j_call: TRBJ2-3; v_call: TRBV5-1; cdr3_aa: CASSPLGLAAGTDTQYF; cdr3_nt: TGCGCCAGCAGCCCTTTAGGACTAGCCGCTGGCACAGATACGCAGTATTTT
d_call: NA; clone_size: NA; j_call: TRBJ2-7; v_call: TRBV29-1; cdr3_aa: CSVESGPEQYF; cdr3_nt: TGCAGCGTTGAATCCGGTCCCGAGCAGTACTTC
d_call: TRBD1; clone_size: NA; j_call: TRBJ1-5; v_call: TRBV24-1; cdr3_aa: CATSDSGGLRPQHF; cdr3_nt: TGTGCCACCAGTGACTCAGGGGGCCTTCGGCCCCAGCATTTT
d_call: NA; clone_size: NA; j_call: TRBJ1-2; v_call: TRBV9; cdr3_aa: CASSKQGYGYTF; cdr3_nt: TGTGCCAGCAGCAAACAGGGATACGGCTACACCTTC
d_call: NA; clone_size: once; j_call: TRBJ1-4; v_call: TRBV19; cdr3_aa: CASSIFGHANEKLFF; cdr3_nt: TGTGCCAGTAGTATTTTTGGACACGCGAATGAAAAACTGTTTTTT
d_call: NA; clone_size: NA; j_call: TRBJ2-5; v_call: TRBV18; cdr3_aa: CASAQGLGETQYF; cdr3_nt: TGTGCCAGCGCCCAGGGGCTTGGGGAGACCCAGTACTTC
d_call: TRBD1; clone_size: few; j_call: TRBJ1-5; v_call: TRBV6-1; cdr3_aa: CASSAFRTGKGQPQHF; cdr3_nt: TGTGCCAGCAGTGCATTTCGGACAGGGAAAGGTCAGCCCCAGCATTTT
d_call: TRBD1; clone_size: NA; j_call: TRBJ1-1; v_call: TRBV28; cdr3_aa: CASSPRQGYTEAFF; cdr3_nt: TGTGCCAGCAGTCCCCGACAGGGTTACACTGAAGCTTTCTTT
d_call: NA; clone_size: NA; j_call: TRBJ2-7; v_call: TRBV5-1; cdr3_aa: CASSLDPSSYEQYF; cdr3_nt: TGCGCCAGCAGCTTGGACCCGAGCTCCTACGAGCAGTACTTC
d_call: NA; clone_size: once; j_call: TRBJ2-6; v_call: TRBV6-5; cdr3_aa: CASSNRVTGANVLTF; cdr3_nt: TGTGCCAGCAGTAACAGGGTTACCGGGGCCAACGTCCTGACTTTC